Here is one T cell receptor (beta chain) with its context. As yet, its antigen is unknown. The CDR3 runs to 14 residues. Germline loops: CDR1 ENHRY, CDR2 SYGVKD. V was pared by 11 bases and J by 2 bases, with 4 bases of the junction left unmatched. The protocol was immunoSEQ multiplex PCR, while the TCRdb copy is restricted to in-frame clones and leaves out a portion. The repertoire holds 120,000 or so clones, with over 80% as singletons. The sample comes from a study of T cell responses to AZD1222 COVID-19 vaccine. Study background: Second doses that came at about 4 or about 12 weeks were put together. Study-level results: Seropositive at baseline were only a handful of AZD1222 recipients.

The chain links TRBV10-3 to TRBJ2-6, with 9 bases aligning to TRBD1. This receptor was taken from an adult in good health. The source was peripheral blood, collected on day 0 of AZD1222 vaccination. In DNA, the CDR3 is TGTGCCGGAAGACAGGGGGCTGGGGCCAACGTCCTGACTTTC. This translates into CAGRQGAGANVLTF.